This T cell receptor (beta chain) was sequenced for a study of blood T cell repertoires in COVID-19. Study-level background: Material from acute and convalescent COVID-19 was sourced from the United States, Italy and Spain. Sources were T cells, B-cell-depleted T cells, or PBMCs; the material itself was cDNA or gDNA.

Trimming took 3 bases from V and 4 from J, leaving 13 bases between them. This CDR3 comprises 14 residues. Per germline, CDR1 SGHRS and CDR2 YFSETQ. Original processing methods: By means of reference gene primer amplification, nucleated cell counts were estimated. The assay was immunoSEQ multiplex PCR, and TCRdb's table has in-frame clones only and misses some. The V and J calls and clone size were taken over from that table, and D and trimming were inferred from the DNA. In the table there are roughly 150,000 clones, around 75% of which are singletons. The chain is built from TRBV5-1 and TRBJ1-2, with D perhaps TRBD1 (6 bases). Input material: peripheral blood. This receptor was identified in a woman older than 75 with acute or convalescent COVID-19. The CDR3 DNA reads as TGCGCCAGCAGCTCAGGACAGACTCCCTATGGCTACACCTTC. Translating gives CASSSGQTPYGYTF.